This T cell receptor beta chain was profiled in a study of blood T cell repertoires in COVID-19. Study details: The United States, Italy and Spain supplied acute and convalescent COVID-19 samples. Sources were T cells, B-cell-depleted T cells, or PBMCs; the material itself was cDNA or gDNA.

Original handling: Using reference gene primer amplification, nucleated cell counts were estimated. Sequencing used immunoSEQ multiplex PCR; TCRdb keeps in-frame clones, though not all of them. V and J calls and clone size are copied from that table; D and trimming were computed from the DNA. Altogether about 120,000 clones are present, 75% to 90% being singletons, with the ten largest covering 28%. CDR3 length equals 13 residues. Germline CDR1 is SNHLY and CDR2 is FYNNEI. Trimming shortened V by 6 bases and J by 0 bases, and 8 bases separated the two germline ends. The chain couples TRBV2 to TRBJ1-2; no definite D call. Input material: peripheral blood. This TCR was recovered from a man between 65 and 85 years old with active or convalescent COVID-19. The CDR3 sequence: CASSSTTNYGYTF. The CDR3 coding sequence is TGTGCCAGCAGCTCCACAACTAACTATGGCTACACCTTC.